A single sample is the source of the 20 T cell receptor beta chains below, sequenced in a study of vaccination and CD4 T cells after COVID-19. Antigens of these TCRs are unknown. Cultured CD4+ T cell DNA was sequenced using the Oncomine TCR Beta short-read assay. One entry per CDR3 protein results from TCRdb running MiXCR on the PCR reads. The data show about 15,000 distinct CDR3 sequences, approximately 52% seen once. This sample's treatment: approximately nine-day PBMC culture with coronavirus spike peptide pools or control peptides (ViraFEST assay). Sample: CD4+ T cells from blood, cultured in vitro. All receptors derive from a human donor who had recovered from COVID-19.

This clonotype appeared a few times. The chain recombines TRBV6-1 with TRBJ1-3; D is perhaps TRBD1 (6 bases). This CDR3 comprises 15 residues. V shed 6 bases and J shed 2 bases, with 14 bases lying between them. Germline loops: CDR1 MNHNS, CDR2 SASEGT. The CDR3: CASSLQGVPGNTIYF. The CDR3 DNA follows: TGTGCCAGCAGCCTACAGGGTGTACCTGGAAACACCATATATTTT.

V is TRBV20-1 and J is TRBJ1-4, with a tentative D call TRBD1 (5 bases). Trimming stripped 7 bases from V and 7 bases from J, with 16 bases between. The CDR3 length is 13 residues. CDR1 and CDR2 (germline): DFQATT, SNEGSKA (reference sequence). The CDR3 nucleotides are TGCAGTGTTATACTTTTTGGGGGTGAAAAACTGTTTTTT. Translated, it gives CSVILFGGEKLFF.

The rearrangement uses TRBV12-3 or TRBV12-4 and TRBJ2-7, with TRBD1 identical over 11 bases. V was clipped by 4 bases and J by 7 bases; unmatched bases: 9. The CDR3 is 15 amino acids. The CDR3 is CASSSPDRGLMEQYF. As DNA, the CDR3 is TGTGCCAGCAGTTCCCCGGACAGGGGGCTCATGGAGCAGTACTTC.

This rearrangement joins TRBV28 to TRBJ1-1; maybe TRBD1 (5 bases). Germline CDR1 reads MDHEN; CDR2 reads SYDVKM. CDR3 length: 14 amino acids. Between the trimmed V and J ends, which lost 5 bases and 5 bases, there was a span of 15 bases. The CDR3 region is CASSAGQGVTEAFF. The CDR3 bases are TGTGCCAGCAGTGCCGGCCAGGGTGTGACTGAAGCTTTCTTT.

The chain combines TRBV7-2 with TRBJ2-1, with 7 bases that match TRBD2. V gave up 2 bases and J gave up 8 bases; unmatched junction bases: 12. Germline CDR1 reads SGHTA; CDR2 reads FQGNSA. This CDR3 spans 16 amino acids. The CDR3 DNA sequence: TGTGCCAGCAGCTTACTACAAAGCGGGGCCGGGTATGAGCAGTTCTTC. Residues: CASSLLQSGAGYEQFF.

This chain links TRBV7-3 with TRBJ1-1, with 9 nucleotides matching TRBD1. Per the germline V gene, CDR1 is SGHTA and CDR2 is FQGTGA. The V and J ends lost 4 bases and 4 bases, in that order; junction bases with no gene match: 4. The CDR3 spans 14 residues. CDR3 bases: TGTGCCAGCAGCTCACAGGGGGCCGTCACTGAAGCTTTCTTT. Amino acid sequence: CASSSQGAVTEAFF.

The CDR3 sequence: CASSEGVWDTGELFF. In DNA form, the CDR3 reads TGTGCCAGCAGTGAGGGTGTTTGGGACACCGGGGAGCTGTTTTTT. The V gene is TRBV2, the J gene TRBJ2-2; D is undetermined. The length of the CDR3 is 15 residues. The V end lost 3 bases, the J end lost 3 bases, and 11 bases lay between the germline ends. Germline CDR1 reads SNHLY; CDR2 reads FYNNEI.

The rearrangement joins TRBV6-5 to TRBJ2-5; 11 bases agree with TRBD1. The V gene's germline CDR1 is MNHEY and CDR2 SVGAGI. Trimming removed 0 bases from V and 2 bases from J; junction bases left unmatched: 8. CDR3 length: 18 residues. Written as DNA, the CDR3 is TGTGCCAGCAGTTACTCGATGACGCGGGACAGGGGGCAAGAGACCCAGTACTTC. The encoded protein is CASSYSMTRDRGQETQYF.

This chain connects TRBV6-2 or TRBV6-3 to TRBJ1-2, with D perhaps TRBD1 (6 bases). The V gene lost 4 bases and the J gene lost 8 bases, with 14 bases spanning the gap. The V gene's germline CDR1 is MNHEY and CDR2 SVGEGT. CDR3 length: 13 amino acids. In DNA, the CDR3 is TGTGCCAGCAGTTGCGCCACAGGGAACGGCTACACCTTC. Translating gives CASSCATGNGYTF.

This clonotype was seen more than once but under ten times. In DNA form, the CDR3 reads TGTGCCAGCAGCTCCCAGGGACAGGGTACTCAGCCCCAGCATTTT. Its protein product is CASSSQGQGTQPQHF. This chain connects TRBV7-2 to TRBJ1-5, with 9 bases aligning to TRBD1. This CDR3 contains 15 residues. The ends lost 4 bases at V and 6 bases at J; junction bases unmatched: 7. Germline loops: CDR1 SGHTA, CDR2 FQGNSA. The full variable domain, with the rest looked up from reference TRBV7-2 and TRBJ1-5, is GAGVSQSPSNKVTEKGKDVELRCDPISGHTALYWYRQSLGQGLEFLIYFQGNSAPDKSGLPSDRFSAERTGGSVSTLTIQRTQQEDSAVYLCASSSQGQGTQPQHFGDGTRLSIL.

The CDR3 nucleotides read TGTGCCAGCAGCCTGCGGGAGACCCAGTACTTC. This translates into CASSLRETQYF. The V and J genes are TRBV2 and TRBJ2-5; D gene ambiguous. This CDR3 region has 11 residues. With 6 bases removed from V and 5 bases from J, the gap between germline ends came to 7 bases. Germline assignment: CDR1 SNHLY and CDR2 FYNNEI.

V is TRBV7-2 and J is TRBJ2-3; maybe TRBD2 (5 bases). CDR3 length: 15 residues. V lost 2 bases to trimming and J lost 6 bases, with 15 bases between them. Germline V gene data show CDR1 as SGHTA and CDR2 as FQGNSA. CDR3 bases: TGTGCCAGCAGCTTATTGGTGGGGAGCGCGGATACGCAGTATTTT. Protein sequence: CASSLLVGSADTQYF. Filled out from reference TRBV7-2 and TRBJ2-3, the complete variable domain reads GAGVSQSPSNKVTEKGKDVELRCDPISGHTALYWYRQSLGQGLEFLIYFQGNSAPDKSGLPSDRFSAERTGGSVSTLTIQRTQQEDSAVYLCASSLLVGSADTQYFGPGTRLTVL.

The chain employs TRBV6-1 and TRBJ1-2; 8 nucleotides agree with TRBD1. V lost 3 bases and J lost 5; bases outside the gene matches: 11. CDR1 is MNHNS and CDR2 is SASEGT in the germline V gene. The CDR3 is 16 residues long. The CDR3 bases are TGTGCCAGCAGTGATTCACAGGGGGTAAAACGGTATGGCTACACCTTC. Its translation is CASSDSQGVKRYGYTF.

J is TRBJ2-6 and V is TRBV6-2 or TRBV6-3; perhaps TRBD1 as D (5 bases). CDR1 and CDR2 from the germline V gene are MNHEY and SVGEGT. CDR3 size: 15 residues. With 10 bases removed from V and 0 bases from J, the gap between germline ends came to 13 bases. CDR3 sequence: CATARGVSGANVLTF. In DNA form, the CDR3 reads TGTGCCACCGCTAGGGGCGTCTCTGGGGCCAACGTCCTGACTTTC.

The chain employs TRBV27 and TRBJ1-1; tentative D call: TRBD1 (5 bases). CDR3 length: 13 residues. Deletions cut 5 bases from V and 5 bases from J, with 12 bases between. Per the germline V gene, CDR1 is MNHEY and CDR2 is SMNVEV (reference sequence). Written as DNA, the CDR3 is TGTGCCAGCAGTAAAGAGGAGGGGACTGAAGCTTTCTTT. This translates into CASSKEEGTEAFF.

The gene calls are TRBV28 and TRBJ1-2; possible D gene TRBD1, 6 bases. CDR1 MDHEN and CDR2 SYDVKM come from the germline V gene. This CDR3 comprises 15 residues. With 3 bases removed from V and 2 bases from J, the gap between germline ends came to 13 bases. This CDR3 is CASSLTGQLNYGYTF. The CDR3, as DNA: TGTGCCAGCAGTTTGACAGGCCAGTTGAACTATGGCTACACCTTC.

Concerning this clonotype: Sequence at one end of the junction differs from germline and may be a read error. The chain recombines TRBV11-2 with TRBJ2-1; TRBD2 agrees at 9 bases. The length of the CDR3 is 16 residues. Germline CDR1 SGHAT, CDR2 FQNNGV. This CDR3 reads CASSSPSGISHNEQFF. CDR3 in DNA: TGTGCCAGCAGCTCCCCTAGCGGGATCTCCCACAATGAGCAGTTCTTC.

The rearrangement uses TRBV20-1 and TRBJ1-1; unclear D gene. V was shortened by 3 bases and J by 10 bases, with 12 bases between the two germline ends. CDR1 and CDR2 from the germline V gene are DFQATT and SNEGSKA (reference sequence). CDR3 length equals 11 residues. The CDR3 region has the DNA TGCAGTGCTAGGCGGAGGAGCGGAGCTTTCTTT. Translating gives CSARRRSGAFF.

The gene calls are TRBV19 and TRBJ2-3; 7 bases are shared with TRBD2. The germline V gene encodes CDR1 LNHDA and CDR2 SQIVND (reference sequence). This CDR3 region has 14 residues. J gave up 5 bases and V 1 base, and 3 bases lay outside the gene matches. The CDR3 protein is CASSIGGGLDTQYF. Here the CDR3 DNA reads TGTGCCAGTAGTATAGGGGGAGGGCTAGATACGCAGTATTTT.

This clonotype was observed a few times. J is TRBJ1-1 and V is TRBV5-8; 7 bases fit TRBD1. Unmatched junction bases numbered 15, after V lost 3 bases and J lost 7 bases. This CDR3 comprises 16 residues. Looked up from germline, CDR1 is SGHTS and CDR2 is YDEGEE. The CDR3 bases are TGTGCCAGCAGCTCCTATCGGGGAGCAGGGGGGGGTGAAGCTTTCTTT. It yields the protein CASSSYRGAGGGEAFF.